Listed below are T cell receptor beta chains from one sample, sequenced in a study of blood T cell repertoires in COVID-19. The repertoire was sequenced with immunoSEQ multiplex PCR; TCRdb's copy has only in-frame clones and lacks some. The sample shows roughly 32,000 clones, around 86% of them seen only once. The sequencing input was peripheral blood. Source of these receptors: a woman of 80 years or more with active or convalescent COVID-19. The CDR3 runs from the conserved cysteine through the conserved F or W. D genes are given only for firm matches. Clone size, where shown, is once, few, many, or a class for clones that have expanded.

j_call	v_call	clone_size	d_call	cdr3_nt	cdr3_aa
TRBJ1-2	TRBV6-4	.	.	TGTGCCAGCAGTGACGGAGGGTCTAACTATGGCTACACCTTC	CASSDGGSNYGYTF
TRBJ2-7	TRBV2	.	TRBD2	TGTGCCAGCAGACCCGGACTAGCGGGAGCCTACGAGCAGTACTTC	CASRPGLAGAYEQYF
TRBJ1-2	TRBV30	.	TRBD1	TGTGCCTGGAGTGTAACCCGGACAGGGCACTATGGCTACACCTTC	CAWSVTRTGHYGYTF
TRBJ2-7	TRBV11-2	.	TRBD2	TGTGCCAGCAGCCTATTACCGGGACTAGCGGCCTACGAGCAGTACTTC	CASSLLPGLAAYEQYF
TRBJ2-2	TRBV18	.	.	TGTGCCAGCTCACCGGGCCTCCGTCCCGGGGAGCTGTTTTTT	CASSPGLRPGELFF
TRBJ1-6	TRBV21-1	.	.	TGTGCCCCGAGGGGGAGGGGCAATTCACCCCTCCACTTT	CAPRGRGNSPLHF
TRBJ1-1	TRBV11-2	.	.	TGTGCCAGCAGCCTGCGGGGGGGCACTGAAGCTTTCTTT	CASSLRGGTEAFF
TRBJ2-6	TRBV29-1	once	.	TGCAGCGTTGTCTTTGGGGAGAGGGCTGGGGCCAACGTCCTGACTTTC	CSVVFGERAGANVLTF
TRBJ1-2	TRBV7-3	.	TRBD1	TGTGCCAGCAGCCCCCATGGAGACGACAGGGTCGGAGGATATGGCTACACCTTC	CASSPHGDDRVGGYGYTF
TRBJ1-1	TRBV6-5	.	.	TGTGCCAGCAGCATAACAGGGTTGGGCACTGAAGCTTTCTTT	CASSITGLGTEAFF
TRBJ2-7	TRBV28	.	TRBD2	TGTGCCAGCAACTCGGGAGGAGTCGACGAGCAGTACTTC	CASNSGGVDEQYF
TRBJ2-1	TRBV6-2/TRBV6-3	few	TRBD2	TGTGCCAGCAGTTACTTGTTGACTAGCACCCTTTACAATGAGCAGTTCTTC	CASSYLLTSTLYNEQFF
TRBJ1-1	TRBV6-6	.	.	TGTGCCAGCAGTTACTCGAGGACTGAAGCTTTCTTT	CASSYSRTEAFF
TRBJ2-3	TRBV10-1	once	TRBD1	TGCGCCAGCCCTAACTTGGGGACAGGGATGCCAGATACGCAGTATTTT	CASPNLGTGMPDTQYF
TRBJ2-7	TRBV4-1	once	TRBD1	TGCGCCAGCAGCCAAGCGGGACAGGGAAACGAGCAGTACTTC	CASSQAGQGNEQYF
TRBJ2-3	TRBV5-1	.	TRBD1	TGCGCCAGCAGCATCGGACAGGGGACAGATACGCAGTATTTT	CASSIGQGTDTQYF
TRBJ2-7	TRBV2	once	TRBD1	TGTGCCAGCAGTGGTGGGACAGGGTGGAACGAGCAGTACTTC	CASSGGTGWNEQYF
TRBJ2-1	TRBV2	few	TRBD2	TGTGCCAGCAGTGAGTCGCTAGCGGGGACCTCCTACCCCTACAATGAGCAGTTCTTC	CASSESLAGTSYPYNEQFF
TRBJ2-1	TRBV29-1	.	.	TGCAGCGTTTCCAGGGGTTCCTACAATGAGCAGTTCTTC	CSVSRGSYNEQFF
TRBJ2-5	TRBV28	.	.	TGTGCCAGCAGTTCACGAATGACCGGGCGAGGGGAGACCCAGTACTTC	CASSSRMTGRGETQYF
TRBJ2-1	TRBV2	.	.	TGTGCCAGCAACGACAGAGGACCCTACAATGAGCAGTTCTTC	CASNDRGPYNEQFF
TRBJ2-1	TRBV5-1	.	TRBD2	TGCGCCAGCAGCTTGACTAGCGGTAGCTCCTACAATGAGCAGTTCTTC	CASSLTSGSSYNEQFF
TRBJ2-7	TRBV4-2	.	TRBD2	TGTGCCAGCAGCCAAGAACGGGGACTAGCGGACCTCTACGAGCAGTACTTC	CASSQERGLADLYEQYF
TRBJ2-2	TRBV7-2	.	.	TGTGCCAGCAGCCCGCGAGCTAGCGCCGGGGAGCTGTTTTTT	CASSPRASAGELFF
TRBJ1-2	TRBV30	.	.	TGTGCCTGGAGTGTACGGGGAGGGGACGGCTACACCTTC	CAWSVRGGDGYTF
TRBJ1-2	TRBV5-1	.	TRBD1	TGCGCCAGCAGCTGGAATGACAGGGGTTATGGCTACACCTTC	CASSWNDRGYGYTF
TRBJ2-1	TRBV5-1	.	TRBD2	TGCGCCAGCAGCGGGACTAGCTTCAGCTCCTACAATGAGCAGTTCTTC	CASSGTSFSSYNEQFF
TRBJ2-3	TRBV5-1	.	.	TGCGCCAGCAAGTTGAGTCCGTTCACAGATACGCAGTATTTT	CASKLSPFTDTQYF
TRBJ1-5	TRBV28	.	.	TGTGCCAGCATCCGGGGGGGGGTTCCCAATCAGCCCCAGCATTTT	CASIRGGVPNQPQHF
TRBJ2-3	TRBV7-3	.	.	TGTGCCAGCAGCTCAACAAGTGGAGGGCGTGCTAGCACAGATACGCAGTATTTT	CASSSTSGGRASTDTQYF
TRBJ2-7	TRBV19	.	.	TGTGCCAGTAGTAAAGGACTGCTTGACGCCTACGAGCAGTACTTC	CASSKGLLDAYEQYF
TRBJ2-7	TRBV16	.	.	TGTGCCAGCAGCCAATCTGAGCGTGATAAAGAGCAGTACTTC	CASSQSERDKEQYF
TRBJ2-1	TRBV7-2	.	.	TGTGCCAGCAGACCACCCGCCCCCGGGAGGCAGTTCTTC	CASRPPAPGRQFF
TRBJ2-1	TRBV12-3/TRBV12-4	few	.	TGTGCCAGCAGTTTATTCCGGGGTGATGAGCAGTTCTTC	CASSLFRGDEQFF
TRBJ2-5	TRBV7-6	.	TRBD1	TGTGCCAGCAGCTCTGGGACAGGGGGCCTACAAGAGACCCAGTACTTC	CASSSGTGGLQETQYF
TRBJ1-1	TRBV7-3	.	.	TGTGCCAGCAGCTTAAAAGACGGGGGGACTGAAGCTTTCTTT	CASSLKDGGTEAFF
TRBJ1-4	TRBV24-1	once	.	TGTGCCACCAGTGACGGGGGGAGGCTGTTTTTT	CATSDGGRLFF
TRBJ2-7	TRBV21-1	.	.	TGTGCCAGCAGCAAAGGAGGGAACTGGGGTTTTTACGAGCAGTACTTC	CASSKGGNWGFYEQYF
TRBJ1-1	TRBV14	few	.	TGTGCCAGCAGCCAAGTGGCTCTTGCGGTCAGGAACACTGAAGCTTTCTTT	CASSQVALAVRNTEAFF
TRBJ1-1	TRBV2	.	TRBD1	TGTGCCAGCGGATGGGACAGGACGAACACTGAAGCTTTCTTT	CASGWDRTNTEAFF
TRBJ1-5	TRBV6-2/TRBV6-3	.	TRBD1	TGTGCCAGCAGTTACTCTTTAAGGACAGGGAATCAGCCCCAGCATTTT	CASSYSLRTGNQPQHF
TRBJ1-6	TRBV5-6	.	.	TGTGCCAGCAGCGTAGACACCGGCTATAATTCACCCCTCCACTTT	CASSVDTGYNSPLHF
TRBJ2-7	TRBV3-1/TRBV3-2	.	.	TGTGCCAGCAGCGAAGGGGTAGCGTACTACGAGCAGTACTTC	CASSEGVAYYEQYF
TRBJ2-1	TRBV4-3	.	TRBD1	TGCGCCAGCAGCCAAAACTACAGGGGGCCCTACAATGAGCAGTTCTTC	CASSQNYRGPYNEQFF
TRBJ1-3	TRBV9	.	.	TGTGCCAGCAGCCCCCAGGACAGCCCAAAAGGTGGGAACACCATATATTTT	CASSPQDSPKGGNTIYF
TRBJ1-1	TRBV6-5	.	.	TGTGCCAGCAGTAGACAGACGAACACTGAAGCTTTCTTT	CASSRQTNTEAFF
TRBJ2-3	TRBV3-1/TRBV3-2	.	TRBD2	TGTGCCAGCAGCCCGACTAGCGGTACAGATACGCAGTATTTT	CASSPTSGTDTQYF
TRBJ1-1	TRBV6-2/TRBV6-3	.	.	TGTGCCAGCAGTCCGGGTAGCCTTGGAGCTTTCTTT	CASSPGSLGAFF
TRBJ2-7	TRBV15	.	TRBD2	TGTGCCACCAGCTTACGACTAGCGGGGTCCTACGAGCAGTACTTC	CATSLRLAGSYEQYF
TRBJ2-1	TRBV4-1	.	.	TGCGCCAGCAGCCAAGACCCGGGGTCCAAGCAGTTCTTC	CASSQDPGSKQFF
TRBJ2-7	TRBV3-1/TRBV3-2	once	.	TGTGCCAGCAGCCAAGATGGGGGCACACCCTACGAGCAGTACTTC	CASSQDGGTPYEQYF
TRBJ2-1	TRBV2	.	.	TGTGCCAGCAGTGAAGGGAGGAGCTCCTACAATGAGCAGTTCTTC	CASSEGRSSYNEQFF
TRBJ1-1	TRBV7-2	.	.	TGTGCCAGCAGCAGACAGGCGAACACTGAAGCTTTCTTT	CASSRQANTEAFF
TRBJ2-2	TRBV7-2	.	TRBD2	TGTGCCAGCAGCTTATCTCGGACTAGCGGGAGCTGGAACACCGGGGAGCTGTTTTTT	CASSLSRTSGSWNTGELFF
TRBJ2-7	TRBV11-3	.	TRBD1	TGTGCCAGCAGCTTAGTCATCCGGACAGGGGGCCCCCCCGAGCAGTACTTC	CASSLVIRTGGPPEQYF